The TCR beta chain under discussion was sequenced for a study of T cells expressing NK-cell markers. Findings of the study overall: In several donors, these clonotypes also led the CD3+CD56-NKG2C+ fraction.

From the 5' RACE reads, TCRdb lists one entry per CDR3 protein and no DNA. In all, the sample yields about 180,000 distinct CDR3 sequences. Comments on this clonotype: As yet, its antigen is unknown.

The CDR3 extends over 13 amino acids. Looked up from germline, CDR1 is ENHRY and CDR2 is SYGVKD. The specimen was blood T cells: a sorted CD56 or NKG2C T cell subset, CD4+ or CD8+ T cells, or bulk PBMC T cells (not recorded which). The chain links TRBV10-3 to TRBJ1-1. The clonotype was recovered from a man aged 18 to 69 in good health. This CDR3 reads CAISESLGAEAFF.